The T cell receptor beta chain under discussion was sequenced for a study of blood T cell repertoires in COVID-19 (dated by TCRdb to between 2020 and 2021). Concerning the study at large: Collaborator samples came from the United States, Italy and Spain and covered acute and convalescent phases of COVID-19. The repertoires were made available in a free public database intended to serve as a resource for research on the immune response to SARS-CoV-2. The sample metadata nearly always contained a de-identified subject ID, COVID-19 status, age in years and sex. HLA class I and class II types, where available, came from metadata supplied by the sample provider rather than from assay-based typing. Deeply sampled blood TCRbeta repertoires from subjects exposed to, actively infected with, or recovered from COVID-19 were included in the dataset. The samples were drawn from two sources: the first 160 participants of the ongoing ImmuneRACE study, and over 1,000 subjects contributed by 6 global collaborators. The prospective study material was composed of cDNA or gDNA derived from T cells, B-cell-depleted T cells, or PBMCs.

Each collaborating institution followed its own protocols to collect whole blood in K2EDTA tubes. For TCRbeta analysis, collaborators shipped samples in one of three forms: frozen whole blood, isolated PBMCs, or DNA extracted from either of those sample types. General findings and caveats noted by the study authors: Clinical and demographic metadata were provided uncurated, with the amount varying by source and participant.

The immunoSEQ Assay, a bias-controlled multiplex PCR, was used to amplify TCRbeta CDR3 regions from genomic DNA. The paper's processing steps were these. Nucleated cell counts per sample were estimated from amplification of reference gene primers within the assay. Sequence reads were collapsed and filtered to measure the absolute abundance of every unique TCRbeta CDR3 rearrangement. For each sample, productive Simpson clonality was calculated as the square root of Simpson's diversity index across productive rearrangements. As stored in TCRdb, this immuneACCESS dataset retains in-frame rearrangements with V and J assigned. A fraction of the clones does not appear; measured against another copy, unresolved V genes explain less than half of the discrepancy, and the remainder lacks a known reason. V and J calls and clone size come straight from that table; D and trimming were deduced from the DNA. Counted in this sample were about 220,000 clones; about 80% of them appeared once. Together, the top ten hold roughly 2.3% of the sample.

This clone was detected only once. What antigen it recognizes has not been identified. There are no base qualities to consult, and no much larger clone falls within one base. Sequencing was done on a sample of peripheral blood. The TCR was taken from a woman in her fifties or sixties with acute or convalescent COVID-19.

CDR3 loop: CASSQGQFYEQYF. DNA sequence: TGCGCCAGCAGCCAGGGACAGTTCTACGAGCAGTACTTC. The chain couples TRBV5-1 to TRBJ2-7; 7 central nucleotides agree with TRBD1. CDR1 and CDR2 (SGHRS, YFSETQ) derive from the germline V gene. The CDR3 spans 13 residues, from the cysteine through the phenylalanine. Only the CDR3 part of the read is kept: 39 bases, read in frame from the first base. At the junction V is shortened by 4 bases and J by 3 bases; bases outside the gene matches: 4.